The clone carrying this T cell receptor (beta chain) was counted a few times. What it binds is not known. The test was conducted at deep level. The repertoire was sequenced with immunoSEQ multiplex PCR; TCRdb's copy has only in-frame clones and lacks some. The sample yields around 2.5 million clones, more than 85% seen once. This sample is part of a study of shared clonotypes between healthy human individuals. Study-level points and caveats: A reduction in generation probabilities was seen for non-shared clonotypes relative to those shared by all four donors.

This CDR3 is built from 17 residues. The junction had 12 bases not matched to a gene; V was cut back by 4 bases and J by 4 bases. Looked up from germline, CDR1 is SGHDN and CDR2 is FVKESK. This TCR was recovered from a man aged 18 to 29 in good health. Some clones in this sample may be carry-over from other donors' samples. The specimen sequenced was naive CD4+ T cells from PBMCs. Described subset: CD45RA+ positively selected. The chain joins TRBV14 to TRBJ1-1, with 10 bases identical to TRBD1. The CDR3 DNA reads TGTGCCAGCAGCCGACCCGGGACAGGGGCCAGGCGCACTGAAGCTTTCTTT. It is translated as CASSRPGTGARRTEAFF.